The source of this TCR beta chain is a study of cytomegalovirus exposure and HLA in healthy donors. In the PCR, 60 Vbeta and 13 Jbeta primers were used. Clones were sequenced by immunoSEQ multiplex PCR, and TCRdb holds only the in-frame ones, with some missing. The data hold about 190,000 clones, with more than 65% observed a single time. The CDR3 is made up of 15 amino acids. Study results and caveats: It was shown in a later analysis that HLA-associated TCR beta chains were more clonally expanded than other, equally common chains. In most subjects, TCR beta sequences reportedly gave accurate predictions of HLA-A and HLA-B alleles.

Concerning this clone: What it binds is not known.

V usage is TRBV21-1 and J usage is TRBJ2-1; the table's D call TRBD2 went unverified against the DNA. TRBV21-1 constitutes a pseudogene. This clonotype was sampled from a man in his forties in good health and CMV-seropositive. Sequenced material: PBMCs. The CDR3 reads CASPESGRAGNEQFF. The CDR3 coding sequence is TGTGCCAGCCCTGAGAGCGGGAGGGCCGGGAATGAGCAGTTCTTC.